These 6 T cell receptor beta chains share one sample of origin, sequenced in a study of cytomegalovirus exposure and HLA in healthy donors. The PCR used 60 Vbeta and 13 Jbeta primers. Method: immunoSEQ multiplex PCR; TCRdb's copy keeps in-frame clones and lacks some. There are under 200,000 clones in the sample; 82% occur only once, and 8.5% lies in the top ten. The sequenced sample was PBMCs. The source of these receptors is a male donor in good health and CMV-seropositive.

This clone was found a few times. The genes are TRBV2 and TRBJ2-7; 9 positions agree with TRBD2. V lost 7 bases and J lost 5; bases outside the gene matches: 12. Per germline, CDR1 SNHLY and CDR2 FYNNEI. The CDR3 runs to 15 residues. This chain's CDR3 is CASMGGRAEINEQYF. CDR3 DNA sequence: TGTGCCAGCATGGGCGGGAGGGCCGAAATCAACGAGCAGTACTTC.

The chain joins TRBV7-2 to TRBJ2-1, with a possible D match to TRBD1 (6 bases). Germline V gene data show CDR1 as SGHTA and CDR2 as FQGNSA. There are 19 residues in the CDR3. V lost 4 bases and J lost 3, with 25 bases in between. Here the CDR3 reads CASSSKLPGTRSFYNEQFF. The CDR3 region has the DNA TGTGCCAGCAGCTCGAAACTGCCCGGGACAAGGAGCTTCTACAATGAGCAGTTCTTC.

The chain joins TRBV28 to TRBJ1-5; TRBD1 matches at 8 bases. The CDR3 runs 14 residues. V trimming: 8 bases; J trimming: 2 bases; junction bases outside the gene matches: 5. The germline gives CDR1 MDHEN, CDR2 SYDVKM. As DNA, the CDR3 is TGTGCCAGCTCACAGGGGGGAGGCAATCAGCCCCAGCATTTT. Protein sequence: CASSQGGGNQPQHF.

The CDR3 region is CASSLNLGQLYEQYF. The CDR3 region has the DNA TGTGCCAGCTCCCTCAACCTGGGACAACTCTACGAGCAGTACTTC. The rearrangement links TRBV19 to TRBJ2-7; D may be TRBD1 (6 bases). V was cut by 9 bases and J by 3 bases, with 21 bases left in between. The CDR3 totals 15 residues. The germline V gene has CDR1 LNHDA and CDR2 SQIVND (reference sequence).

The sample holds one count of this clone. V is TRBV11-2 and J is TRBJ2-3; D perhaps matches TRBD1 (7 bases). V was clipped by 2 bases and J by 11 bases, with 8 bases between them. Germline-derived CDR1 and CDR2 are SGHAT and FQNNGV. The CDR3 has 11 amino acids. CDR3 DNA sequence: TGTGCCAGCAGCTTACAGGGGGGGCAGTATTTT. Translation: CASSLQGGQYF.

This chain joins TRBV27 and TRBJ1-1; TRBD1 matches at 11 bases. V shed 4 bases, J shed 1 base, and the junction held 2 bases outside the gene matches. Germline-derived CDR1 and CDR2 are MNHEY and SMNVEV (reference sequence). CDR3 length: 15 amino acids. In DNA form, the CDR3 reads TGTGCCAGCAGTTGGGGGACAGGGGGGAACACTGAAGCTTTCTTT. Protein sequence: CASSWGTGGNTEAFF.